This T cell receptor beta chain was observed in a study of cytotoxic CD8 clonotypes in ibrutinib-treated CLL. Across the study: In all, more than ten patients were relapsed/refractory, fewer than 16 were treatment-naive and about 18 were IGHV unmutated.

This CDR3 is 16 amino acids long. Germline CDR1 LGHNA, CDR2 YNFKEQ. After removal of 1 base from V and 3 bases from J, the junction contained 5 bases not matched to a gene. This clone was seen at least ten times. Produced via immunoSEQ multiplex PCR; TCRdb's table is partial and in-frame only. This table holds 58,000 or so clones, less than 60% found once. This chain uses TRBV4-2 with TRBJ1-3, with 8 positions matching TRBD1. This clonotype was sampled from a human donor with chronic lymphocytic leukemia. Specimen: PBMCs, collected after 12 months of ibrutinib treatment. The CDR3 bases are TGTGCCAGCAGCCAAGGCGACAGGGGATTTGGAAACACCATATATTTT. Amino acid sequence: CASSQGDRGFGNTIYF.